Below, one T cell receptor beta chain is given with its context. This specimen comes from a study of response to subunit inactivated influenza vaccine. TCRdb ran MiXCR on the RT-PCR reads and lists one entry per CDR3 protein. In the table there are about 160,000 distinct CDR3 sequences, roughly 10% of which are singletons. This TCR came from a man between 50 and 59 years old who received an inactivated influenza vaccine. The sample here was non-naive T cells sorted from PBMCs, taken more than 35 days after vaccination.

The CDR3 protein is CASTTTSGRGEQYF. The CDR3 DNA reads TGTGCCAGCACAACGACTAGCGGGAGAGGCGAGCAGTACTTC. The chain recombines TRBV6-1 with TRBJ2-7, with TRBD2 identical over 12 bases. The CDR3 has 14 residues. The V gene end was trimmed by 7 bases and the J gene end by 6 bases; junction bases not matched to a gene: 7. Germline CDR1 is MNHNS and CDR2 is SASEGT.